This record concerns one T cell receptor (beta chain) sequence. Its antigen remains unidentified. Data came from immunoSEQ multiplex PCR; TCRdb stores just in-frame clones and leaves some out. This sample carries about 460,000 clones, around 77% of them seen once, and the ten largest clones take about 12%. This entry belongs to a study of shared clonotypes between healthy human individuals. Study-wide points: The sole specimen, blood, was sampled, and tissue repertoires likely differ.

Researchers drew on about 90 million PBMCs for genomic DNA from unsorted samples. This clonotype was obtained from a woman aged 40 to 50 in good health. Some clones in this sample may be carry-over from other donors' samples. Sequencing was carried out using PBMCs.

The CDR3 sequence: CASSFRETWGHYEQYF. DNA for the CDR3: TGTGCCAGCAGCTTTCGGGAGACGTGGGGCCACTACGAGCAGTACTTC. The chain combines TRBV7-2 with TRBJ2-7; D is perhaps TRBD2 (6 bases). There are 16 residues in the CDR3. V lost 3 bases and J lost 3, with 18 bases in between. The germline V gene has CDR1 SGHTA and CDR2 FQGNSA. The entire variable domain, with the rest obtained from reference TRBV7-2 and TRBJ2-7, is as follows: GAGVSQSPSNKVTEKGKDVELRCDPISGHTALYWYRQSLGQGLEFLIYFQGNSAPDKSGLPSDRFSAERTGGSVSTLTIQRTQQEDSAVYLCASSFRETWGHYEQYFGPGTRLTVT.